Listed below are T cell receptor beta chains from one sample, sequenced in a study of blood T cell repertoires in COVID-19. The repertoire was sequenced with immunoSEQ multiplex PCR; TCRdb's copy has only in-frame clones and lacks some. The table has approximately 350,000 clones, around 83% seen once. What was sequenced was peripheral blood. The receptors stem from a young man with active or convalescent COVID-19. Both conserved end residues are part of each CDR3. Fields, in order: D gene, V gene, J gene, clone size, CDR3 DNA, CDR3 protein. A D gene is named only where the DNA matches it firmly. Size tells how often a clone was seen (once, few, many) or the class of an expanded clone, and some rows leave it out.

.,TRBV20-1,TRBJ1-5,.,TGCAGTGCTAGTCCCACCTATAGCAATCAGCCCCAGCATTTT,CSASPTYSNQPQHF
.,TRBV14,TRBJ2-1,.,TGTGCCAGCAGCCAAGTCCCCTGGCCTCGCGAGCAGTTCTTC,CASSQVPWPREQFF
.,TRBV7-2,TRBJ2-7,few,TGTGCCAGCAGCCCCCAGGGGGGACAGCTATTCTACGAGCAGTACTTC,CASSPQGGQLFYEQYF
TRBD1,TRBV7-2,TRBJ1-2,.,TGTGCCAGCAGCTCCTCAGGGGGTTCCTATGGTGGCTACACCTTC,CASSSSGGSYGGYTF
.,TRBV27,TRBJ2-3,few,TGTGCCAGCAGTTTGGTGGGACTCAGCACAGATACGCAGTATTTT,CASSLVGLSTDTQYF
TRBD1,TRBV27,TRBJ1-2,.,TGTGCCAGCAGTCCCCAACAGGGGGGGGGCTACACCTTC,CASSPQQGGGYTF
.,TRBV7-2,TRBJ2-1,.,TGTGCCAGCAGCTTAAGGGAGAGCGATGAGCAGTTCTTC,CASSLRESDEQFF
.,TRBV28,TRBJ2-7,.,TGTGCCAGCAGTTTATCTCAACTGGAGCAGTACTTC,CASSLSQLEQYF
.,TRBV4-2,TRBJ2-1,.,TGTGCCAGCAGCCAAGATAGGGCAGGACCGGGAGCTAGCACTGAGCAGTTCTTC,CASSQDRAGPGASTEQFF
TRBD2,TRBV27,TRBJ2-2,.,TGTGCCAGCAGTTTCCCTACTAGCGGAGTTACCGGGGAGCTGTTTTTT,CASSFPTSGVTGELFF
TRBD1,TRBV5-1,TRBJ1-1,.,TGCGCCAGCAGACGCACTACAGGGGCGAACACTGAAGCTTTCTTT,CASRRTTGANTEAFF
.,TRBV6-5,TRBJ1-4,.,TGTGCCAGCAGTTACCGGGGGGCCCCAACTAATGAAAAACTGTTTTTT,CASSYRGAPTNEKLFF
.,TRBV5-1,TRBJ1-1,.,TGCGCCAGCAGCTTGGTCCCCGGGGACACTGAAGCTTTCTTT,CASSLVPGDTEAFF
TRBD2,TRBV19,TRBJ2-7,.,TGTGCCAGTAGCCCTAGCGGGAGTACCCACGAGCAGTACTTC,CASSPSGSTHEQYF
TRBD2,TRBV5-4,TRBJ2-1,.,TGTGCCACCCTAGCAGGGCGGGAGGGCTCCTACAATGAGCAGTTCTTC,CATLAGREGSYNEQFF
TRBD2,TRBV5-1,TRBJ2-3,.,TGCGCCAGCAGCTTGGCCGGGACTAGCGAAAGCACAGATACGCAGTATTTT,CASSLAGTSESTDTQYF
.,TRBV14,TRBJ2-6,.,TGTGCCAGCAGCCAAGATACTGGGGCCAACGTCCTGACTTTC,CASSQDTGANVLTF
.,TRBV27,TRBJ2-7,.,TGTGCCAGCAGTTTACGGTACCCCGCCTACGAGCAGTACTTC,CASSLRYPAYEQYF
.,TRBV6-6,TRBJ2-7,.,TGTGCCAGCGTAGCCGATTCCTACGAGCAGTACTTC,CASVADSYEQYF
TRBD1,TRBV5-4,TRBJ1-4,.,TGTGCCAGCAGCTCCTGGACAGGGAGGTCAACTAATGAAAAACTGTTTTTT,CASSSWTGRSTNEKLFF
.,TRBV10-3,TRBJ2-1,once,TGTGCCATCAGTGAGCCTTCTAGAGCGTCCTACAATGAGCAGTTCTTC,CAISEPSRASYNEQFF
.,TRBV5-5,TRBJ1-5,.,TGTGCCAGCAGCTTGAGTTTGGAGGGGACCCCTAGCAATCAGCCCCAGCATTTT,CASSLSLEGTPSNQPQHF